This T cell receptor (beta chain) was profiled in a study of blood T cell repertoires in COVID-19. On the study more broadly: Material from acute and convalescent COVID-19 was sourced from the United States, Italy and Spain. PBMCs, B-cell-depleted T cells, or T cells were the source of the cDNA or gDNA that made up the material.

This CDR3 spans 13 amino acids. Germline CDR1 SGHRS, CDR2 YFSETQ. The V gene lost 5 bases and the J gene lost 3 bases, with 12 bases spanning the gap. As handled by the study authors: Amplification of reference gene primers provided the estimated nucleated cell counts. Sequencing was performed with immunoSEQ multiplex PCR; in TCRdb, only in-frame clones are kept and a portion is missing. That table gives V, J and clone size, and the DNA gave D and trimming. The table records some 250,000 clones, approximately 80% of them present only once. This receptor was taken from a man in his 60s with acute or convalescent COVID-19. The rearrangement links TRBV5-1 to TRBJ2-7, with D possibly TRBD2 on 5 matching bases. The specimen sequenced was peripheral blood. DNA of the CDR3: TGCGCCAGCAGTTCCCCAGGAGGCTACGAGCAGTACTTC. This gives the protein CASSSPGGYEQYF. Together with reference TRBV5-1 and TRBJ2-7, the CDR3 gives the full variable domain: KAGVTQTPRYLIKTRGQQVTLSCSPISGHRSVSWYQQTPGQGLQFLFEYFSETQRNKGNFPGRFSGRQFSNSRSEMNVSTLELGDSALYLCASSSPGGYEQYFGPGTRLTVT.